This TCR beta chain emerged from a study of shared clonotypes between healthy human individuals. Study information: Each donor's CD8 memory used one plate, CD8 naive two, each CD4 subset three. Findings and limits, study-wide: Investigators collected only blood, and repertoires in tissues likely differ. Unshared clonotypes carried lower generation probabilities than those common to all four donors.

The CDR3 is 15 amino acids. Trimming took 3 bases from V and 0 from J; bases not matched to a gene: 3. Germline CDR1 SGDLS, CDR2 YYNGEE. Some clones are missing from TCRdb's copy, which holds only in-frame ones; the method was immunoSEQ multiplex PCR. The sample lists 2 million to 2.5 million clones, nearly 97% occurring once. Memory CD4+ cells were the fraction left after CD45RA+ naive selection. Concerning this clone: Antigen unknown.

The sequencing input was naive CD4+ T cells sorted from blood. Subset specified: CD45RA+ positively selected. The origin of this receptor is a man aged 18 to 30 in good health. The rearrangement joins TRBV9 to TRBJ1-3; 7 nucleotides align to TRBD1. The CDR3, as DNA: TGTGCCAGCAGCGACCCAGGGGGCTCTGGAAACACCATATATTTT. This codes for CASSDPGGSGNTIYF.